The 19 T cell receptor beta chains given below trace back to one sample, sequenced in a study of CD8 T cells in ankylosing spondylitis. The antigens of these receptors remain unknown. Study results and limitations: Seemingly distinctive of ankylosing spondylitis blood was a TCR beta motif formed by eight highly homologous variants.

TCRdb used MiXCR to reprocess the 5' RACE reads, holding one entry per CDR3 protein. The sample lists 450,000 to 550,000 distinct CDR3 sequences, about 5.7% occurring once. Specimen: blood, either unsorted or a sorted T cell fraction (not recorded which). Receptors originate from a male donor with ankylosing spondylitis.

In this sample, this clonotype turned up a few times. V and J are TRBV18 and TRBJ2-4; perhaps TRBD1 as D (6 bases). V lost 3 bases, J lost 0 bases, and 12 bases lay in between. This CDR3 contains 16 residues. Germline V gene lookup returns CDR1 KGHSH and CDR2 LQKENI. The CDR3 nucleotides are TGTGCCAGCTCACCTAAGGACAGCCTAGCCAAAAACATTCAGTACTTC. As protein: CASSPKDSLAKNIQYF. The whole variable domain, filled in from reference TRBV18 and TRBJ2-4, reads NAGVMQNPRHLVRRRGQEARLRCSPMKGHSHVYWYRQLPEEGLKFMVYLQKENIIDESGMPKERFSAEFPKEGPSILRIQQVVRGDSAAYFCASSPKDSLAKNIQYFGAGTRLSVL.

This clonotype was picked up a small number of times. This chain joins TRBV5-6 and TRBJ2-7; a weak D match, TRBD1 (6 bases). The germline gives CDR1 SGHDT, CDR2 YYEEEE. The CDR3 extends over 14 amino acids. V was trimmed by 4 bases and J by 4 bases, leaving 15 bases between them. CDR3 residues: CASSPGTSFYEQYF. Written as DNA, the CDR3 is TGTGCCAGCAGCCCCGGGACAAGCTTTTACGAGCAGTACTTC.

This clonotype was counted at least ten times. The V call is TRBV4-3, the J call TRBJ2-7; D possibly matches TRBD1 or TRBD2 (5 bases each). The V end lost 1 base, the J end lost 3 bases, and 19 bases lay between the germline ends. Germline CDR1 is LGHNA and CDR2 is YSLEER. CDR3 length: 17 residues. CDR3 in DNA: TGCGCCAGCAGCCAAGTTTGGGCAGGTCGGGACCACTACGAGCAGTACTTC. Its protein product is CASSQVWAGRDHYEQYF.

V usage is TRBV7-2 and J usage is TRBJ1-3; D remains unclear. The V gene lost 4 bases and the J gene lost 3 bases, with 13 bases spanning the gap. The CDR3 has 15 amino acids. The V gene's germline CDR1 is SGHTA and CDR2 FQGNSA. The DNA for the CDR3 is TGTGCCAGCAGCTCCTTGGAAAGGAGTGGAAACACCATATATTTT. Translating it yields CASSSLERSGNTIYF.

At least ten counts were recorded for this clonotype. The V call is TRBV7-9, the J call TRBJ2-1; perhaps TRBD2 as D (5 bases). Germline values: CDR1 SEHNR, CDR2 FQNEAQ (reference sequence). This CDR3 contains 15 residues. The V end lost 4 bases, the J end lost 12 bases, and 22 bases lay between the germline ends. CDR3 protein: CASSYSFRGKGWQFF. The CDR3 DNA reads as TGTGCCAGCAGCTATTCATTTCGGGGTAAGGGTTGGCAGTTCTTC.

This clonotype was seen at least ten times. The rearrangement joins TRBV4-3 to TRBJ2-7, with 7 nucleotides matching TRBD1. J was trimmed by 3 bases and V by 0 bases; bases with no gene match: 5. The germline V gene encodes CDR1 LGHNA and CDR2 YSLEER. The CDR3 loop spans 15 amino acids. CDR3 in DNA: TGCGCCAGCAGCCAAGAGTTCAGGGGGTACTACGAGCAGTACTTC. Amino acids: CASSQEFRGYYEQYF.

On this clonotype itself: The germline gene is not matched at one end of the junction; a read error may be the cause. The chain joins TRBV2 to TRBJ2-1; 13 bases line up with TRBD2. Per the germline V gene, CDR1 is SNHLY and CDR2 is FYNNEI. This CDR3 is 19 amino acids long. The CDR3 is CASREGTVTSGRVYNEQFF. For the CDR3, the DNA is TGTGCCAGCAGGGAAGGGACTGTCACTAGCGGGAGGGTTTATAATGAGCAGTTCTTC.

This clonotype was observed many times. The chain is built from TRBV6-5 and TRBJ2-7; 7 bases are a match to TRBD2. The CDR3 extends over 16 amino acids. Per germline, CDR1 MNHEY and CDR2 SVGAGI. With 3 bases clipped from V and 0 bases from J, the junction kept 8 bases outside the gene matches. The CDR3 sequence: CASSYRGGRDSYEQYF. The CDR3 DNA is TGTGCCAGCAGTTATCGTGGGGGGAGGGACTCCTACGAGCAGTACTTC.

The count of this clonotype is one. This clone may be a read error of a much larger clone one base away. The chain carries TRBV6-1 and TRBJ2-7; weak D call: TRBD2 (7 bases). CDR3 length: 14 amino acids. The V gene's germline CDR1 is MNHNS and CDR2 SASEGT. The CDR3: CDSSPGGASYEQYF. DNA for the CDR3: TGTGACAGCAGCCCGGGGGGCGCTTCCTACGAGCAGTACTTC.

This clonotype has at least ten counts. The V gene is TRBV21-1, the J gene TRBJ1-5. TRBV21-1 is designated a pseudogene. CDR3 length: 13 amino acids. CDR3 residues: CASSKSEDQPQHF. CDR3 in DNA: TGTGCCAGCAGCAAATCAGAGGATCAGCCCCAGCATTTT.

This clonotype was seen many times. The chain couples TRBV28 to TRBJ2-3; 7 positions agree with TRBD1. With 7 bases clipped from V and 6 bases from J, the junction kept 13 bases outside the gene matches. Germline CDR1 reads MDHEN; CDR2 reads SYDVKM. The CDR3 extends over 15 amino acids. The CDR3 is CASTPPQHRGDTQYF. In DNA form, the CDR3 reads TGTGCCAGCACCCCCCCCCAGCACAGGGGCGATACGCAGTATTTT.

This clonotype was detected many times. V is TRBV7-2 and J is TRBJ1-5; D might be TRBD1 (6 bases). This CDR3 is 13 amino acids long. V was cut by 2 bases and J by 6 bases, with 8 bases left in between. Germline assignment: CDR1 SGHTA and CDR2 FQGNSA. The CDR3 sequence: CASSLQGSQPQHF. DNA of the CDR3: TGTGCCAGCAGCTTACAGGGGAGTCAGCCCCAGCATTTT.

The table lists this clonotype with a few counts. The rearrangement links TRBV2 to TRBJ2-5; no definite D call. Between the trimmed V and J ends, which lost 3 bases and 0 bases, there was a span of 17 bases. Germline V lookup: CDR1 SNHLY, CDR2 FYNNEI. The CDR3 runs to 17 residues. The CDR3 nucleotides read TGTGCCAGCAGTGACACCTCATTCGAAGAGTACCAAGAGACCCAGTACTTC. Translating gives CASSDTSFEEYQETQYF.

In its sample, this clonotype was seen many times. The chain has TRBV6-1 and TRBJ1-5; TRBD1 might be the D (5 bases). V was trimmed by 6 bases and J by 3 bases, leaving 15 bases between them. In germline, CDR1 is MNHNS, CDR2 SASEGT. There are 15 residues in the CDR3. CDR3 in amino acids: CASRKPRDLNQPQHF. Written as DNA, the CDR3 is TGTGCCAGCAGGAAACCCCGGGACCTCAATCAGCCCCAGCATTTT.

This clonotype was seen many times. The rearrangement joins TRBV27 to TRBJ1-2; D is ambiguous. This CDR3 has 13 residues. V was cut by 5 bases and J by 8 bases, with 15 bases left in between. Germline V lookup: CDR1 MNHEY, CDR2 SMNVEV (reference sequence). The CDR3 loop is CASSPLGREGYTF. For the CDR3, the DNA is TGTGCCAGCAGTCCCCTCGGTAGGGAGGGCTACACCTTC.

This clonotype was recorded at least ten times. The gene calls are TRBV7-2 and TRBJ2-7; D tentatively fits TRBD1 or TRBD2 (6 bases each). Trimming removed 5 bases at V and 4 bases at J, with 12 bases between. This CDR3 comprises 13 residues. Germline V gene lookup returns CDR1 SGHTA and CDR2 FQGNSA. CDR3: CASSVGGDYEQYF. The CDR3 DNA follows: TGTGCCAGCAGCGTCGGGGGCGATTACGAGCAGTACTTC.

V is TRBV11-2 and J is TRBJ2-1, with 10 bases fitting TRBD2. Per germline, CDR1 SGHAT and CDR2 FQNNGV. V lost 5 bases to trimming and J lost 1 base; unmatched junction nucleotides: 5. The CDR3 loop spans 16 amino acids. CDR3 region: CASSPLSGRSYNEQFF. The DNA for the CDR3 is TGTGCCAGCAGCCCCCTTAGCGGGAGGTCCTACAATGAGCAGTTCTTC.

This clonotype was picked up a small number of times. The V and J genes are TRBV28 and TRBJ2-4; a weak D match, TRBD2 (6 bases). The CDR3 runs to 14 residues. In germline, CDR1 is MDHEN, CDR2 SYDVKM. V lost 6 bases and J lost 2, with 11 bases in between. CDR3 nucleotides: TGTGCCAGCAGGGCCGGGACTTCCAAAAACATTCAGTACTTC. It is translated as CASRAGTSKNIQYF.

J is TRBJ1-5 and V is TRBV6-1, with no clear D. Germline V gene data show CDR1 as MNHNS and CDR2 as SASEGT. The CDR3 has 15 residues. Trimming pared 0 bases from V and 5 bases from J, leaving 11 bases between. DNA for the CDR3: TGTGCCAGCAGTGAAGCTCTTGGAGCCTATCAGCCCCAGCATTTT. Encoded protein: CASSEALGAYQPQHF.